The 8 T cell receptor beta chains below come from one sample, sequenced in a study of a mutant IDH1 vaccine in newly diagnosed glioma. These receptors lack a known antigen. Time point denoted: week 35, safety follow-up. It was 300 ug of mutant IDH1 20-mer peptide that made up each vaccine dose, given with topical imiquimod. The table came from immunoSEQ multiplex PCR; TCRdb's copy has only in-frame clones and leaves some out. The table includes about 74,000 clones, more than 85% detected once. Sequenced here: PBMCs, sampled from a glioma patient whose treatment included an IDH1 peptide vaccine. The origin of the receptors is a young man with glioma.

The gene calls are TRBV9 and TRBJ2-1; D perhaps matches TRBD2 (5 bases). Germline CDR1 and CDR2: SGDLS and YYNGEE. The CDR3 is made up of 15 amino acids. V shed 5 bases and J shed 2 bases, with 14 bases lying between them. The CDR3 region has the DNA TGTGCCAGCAGTAGGACTTCCCGAACCTACAATGAGCAGTTCTTC. As protein: CASSRTSRTYNEQFF.

The chain joins TRBV10-1 to TRBJ2-5; D gene unclear. The V end lost 5 bases, the J end lost 7 bases, and 14 bases lay between the germline ends. This CDR3 contains 13 residues. Germline CDR1 and CDR2: WNHNN and SYGVQD (reference sequence). This CDR3 reads CASSRAPGGTQYF. Here the CDR3 DNA reads TGCGCCAGCAGTCGTGCCCCAGGCGGGACCCAGTACTTC.

The gene calls are TRBV28 and TRBJ2-2; 7 nucleotides match TRBD2. CDR3 size: 14 residues. The germline V gene encodes CDR1 MDHEN and CDR2 SYDVKM. Germline trimming cut 8 bases from V and 4 bases from J; bases unmatched to any gene: 7. Here the CDR3 DNA reads TGTGCCAGCTTCAGCGGGACGGGCACCGGGGAGCTGTTTTTT. Its translation is CASFSGTGTGELFF.

The chain employs TRBV5-1 and TRBJ2-5, with TRBD1 as a possible D gene (5 bases). This CDR3 is built from 14 residues. V was shortened by 4 bases and J by 1 base, with 11 bases between the two germline ends. Germline values: CDR1 SGHRS, CDR2 YFSETQ. The CDR3 is CASSIRTSQETQYF. DNA for the CDR3: TGCGCCAGCAGCATCCGGACAAGCCAAGAGACCCAGTACTTC.

The count of this clone is one. The rearrangement uses TRBV5-1 and TRBJ2-2; no firm D call. CDR3 length equals 14 residues. The ends were cut back, 2 bases at V and 1 base at J, with 6 bases in the middle. From germline, CDR1 is SGHRS and CDR2 YFSETQ. The CDR3 nucleotides read TGCGCCAGCAGCTTTGGGATGAACACCGGGGAGCTGTTTTTT. This sequence encodes CASSFGMNTGELFF.

This clone was detected a few times. The chain combines TRBV30 with TRBJ2-1; tentative D call: TRBD2 (6 bases). The V and J ends lost 5 bases and 10 bases respectively, with 18 bases between them. This CDR3 has 13 residues. CDR1 is GTSNPN and CDR2 is SVGIG in the germline V gene (reference sequence). The CDR3 nucleotides read TGTGCCTGGTCCCCCGGGAGTGGGTCCGAGCAGTTCTTC. Translation gives CAWSPGSGSEQFF.

J is TRBJ2-1 and V is TRBV5-8; TRBD1 matches at 7 bases. Germline V CDR1 and CDR2: SGHTS, YDEGEE. The CDR3 is 14 amino acids. V lost 1 base, J lost 8 bases, and 6 bases stayed unmatched. The chain's CDR3 is CASSLSDRADEQFF. For the CDR3, the DNA is TGTGCCAGCAGCTTGTCCGACAGGGCCGATGAGCAGTTCTTC.

The chain carries TRBV27 and TRBJ2-7; D is ambiguous. CDR3 length: 15 residues. Trimming took 3 bases from V and 3 from J, leaving 15 bases between them. Per the germline V gene, CDR1 is MNHEY and CDR2 is SMNVEV (reference sequence). For the CDR3, the DNA is TGTGCCAGCAGTTTCGACCAACATGGGGTCTACGAGCAGTACTTC. This gives the protein CASSFDQHGVYEQYF.